This passage covers 19 T cell receptor beta chains from one sample sequenced in a study of blood T cell repertoires in COVID-19. Produced via immunoSEQ multiplex PCR; TCRdb's table is partial and in-frame only. The sample shows about 270,000 clones, less than 90% of them seen only once. The source material was PBMCs or T cells enriched from blood (not recorded which). All receptors derive from a woman in her forties or fifties who had recovered from COVID-19.

The chain recombines TRBV28 with TRBJ2-4; the match to TRBD2 covers 8 bases. There are 14 residues in the CDR3. J was trimmed by 6 bases and V by 3 bases; bases with no gene match: 4. CDR1 is MDHEN, CDR2 SYDVKM, per germline. In DNA form, the CDR3 reads TGTGCCAGCAGTTTTCGGGGGGGACCAAACATTCAGTACTTC. Encoded protein: CASSFRGGPNIQYF.

This clone was picked up one time. V and J are TRBV3-1 (or the pseudogene TRBV3-2) and TRBJ2-2; possible D gene TRBD2, 5 bases. This CDR3 comprises 17 residues. V dropped 0 bases and J dropped 5 bases, with 16 bases sitting between them. The germline CDR1 and CDR2 sequences are LGHDT and YNNKEL (reference sequence). CDR3 nucleotide sequence: TGTGCCAGCAGCCAAGATCTGGACTCAACACGGACCGGGGAGCTGTTTTTT. Its translation is CASSQDLDSTRTGELFF.

This clone appeared once. The genes are TRBV3-1 (or the pseudogene TRBV3-2) and TRBJ2-5; TRBD2 matches 12 bases. The V gene end was trimmed by 1 base and the J gene end by 4 bases; junction bases not matched to a gene: 7. Germline lookup yields CDR1 LGHDT and CDR2 YNNKEL (reference sequence). The CDR3 runs to 17 residues. The CDR3 is CASSQGPSGRAGETQYF. CDR3 bases: TGTGCCAGCAGCCAAGGTCCTAGCGGGAGGGCCGGAGAGACCCAGTACTTC.

The chain combines TRBV7-2 with TRBJ1-1; weak D call: TRBD1 (6 bases). The germline V gene has CDR1 SGHTA and CDR2 FQGNSA. Trimming stripped 0 bases from V and 1 base from J, with 9 bases between. The CDR3 is made up of 15 amino acids. The CDR3 protein is CASSLAQGSNTEAFF. The CDR3 DNA is TGTGCCAGCAGCTTAGCCCAGGGGTCGAACACTGAAGCTTTCTTT.

The J gene is TRBJ2-5, the V gene TRBV7-2, with TRBD1 matching over 12 bases. The CDR3 has 16 amino acids. Germline loops: CDR1 SGHTA, CDR2 FQGNSA. The ends lost 1 base at V and 7 bases at J; junction bases unmatched: 7. DNA for the CDR3: TGTGCCAGCAGCTTAGGAATGGGACAGGGGGCTGGGACCCAGTACTTC. Residues: CASSLGMGQGAGTQYF. Based on the CDR3 plus reference TRBV7-2 and TRBJ2-5, the full variable domain is GAGVSQSPSNKVTEKGKDVELRCDPISGHTALYWYRQSLGQGLEFLIYFQGNSAPDKSGLPSDRFSAERTGGSVSTLTIQRTQQEDSAVYLCASSLGMGQGAGTQYFGPGTRLLVL.

J is TRBJ1-2 and V is TRBV4-2; TRBD1 aligns across 10 bases. Germline lookup yields CDR1 LGHNA and CDR2 YNFKEQ. The CDR3 totals 14 residues. With V trimmed by 4 bases and J by 7 bases, 6 bases remained unmatched. The CDR3, as DNA: TGTGCCAGCAGCCGAGAGGGACAGGGGTTTGGCTACACCTTC. Protein product: CASSREGQGFGYTF.

V and J are TRBV5-4 and TRBJ2-7; TRBD1 matches 8 bases. Germline CDR1 and CDR2: SGHNT and YYREEE (reference sequence). CDR3 size: 13 residues. The junction had 3 bases not matched to a gene; V was cut back by 4 bases and J by 3 bases. The CDR3, as DNA: TGTGCCAGCAGCGACGGGACAGGCTACGAGCAGTACTTC. This codes for CASSDGTGYEQYF.

In the case of this clone: Its ends do not fully match the called genes, so a read error is possible. CDR3: CANSIDWELRKYSNQPQHF. The CDR3 region has the DNA TGTGCCAATAGTATAGATTGGGAGTTGAGAAAATATAGCAATCAGCCCCAGCATTTT. The chain joins TRBV19 to TRBJ1-5; D is unclear. CDR1 is LNHDA, CDR2 SQIVND, per germline (reference sequence). The CDR3 runs 19 residues.

This clone is a singleton in its sample. This chain uses TRBV3-1 (or the pseudogene TRBV3-2) with TRBJ1-1; D unclear. CDR1 and CDR2 from the germline V gene are LGHDT and YNNKEL (reference sequence). V lost 1 base to trimming and J lost 9 bases, with 9 bases between them. The CDR3 is 12 amino acids. Here the CDR3 DNA reads TGTGCCAGCAGCCAAGTGGAGGGAAAAGCTTTCTTT. It encodes CASSQVEGKAFF.

The V gene is TRBV7-9, the J gene TRBJ1-6; TRBD1 matches 8 bases. V lost 5 bases and J lost 9; bases outside the gene matches: 9. Germline V lookup: CDR1 SEHNR, CDR2 FQNEAQ (reference sequence). The CDR3 covers 15 residues. The DNA for the CDR3 is TGTGCCAGCAGCACATGGACAGGGTATCTTTCACCCCTCCACTTT. Protein sequence: CASSTWTGYLSPLHF.

The chain carries TRBV6-2 or TRBV6-3 and TRBJ2-1; 14 bases map to TRBD2. V was clipped by 7 bases and J by 0 bases; unmatched bases: 5. CDR1 is MNHEY and CDR2 is SVGEGT in the germline V gene. The CDR3 runs to 17 residues. The CDR3 spells CASTPTSGRASYNEQFF. CDR3 DNA sequence: TGTGCCAGCACCCCGACTAGCGGGAGGGCCTCCTACAATGAGCAGTTCTTC.

The V gene is TRBV2, the J gene TRBJ2-3; TRBD2 matches at 8 bases. Germline V CDR1 and CDR2: SNHLY, FYNNEI. Germline trimming cut 4 bases from V and 3 bases from J; bases unmatched to any gene: 0. CDR3 size: 13 residues. The CDR3 DNA sequence: TGTGCCAGCAGTGCGGGAGGGACAGATACGCAGTATTTT. It codes for CASSAGGTDTQYF.

This chain links TRBV7-6 with TRBJ1-5; 7 bases fit TRBD1. The CDR3 totals 15 residues. Germline loops: CDR1 SGHVS, CDR2 FNYEAQ. After removal of 3 bases from V and 6 bases from J, the junction contained 8 bases not matched to a gene. The CDR3 loop is CASSFLPGGIQPQHF. The CDR3 DNA reads TGTGCCAGCAGCTTCCTGCCAGGGGGTATTCAGCCCCAGCATTTT.

As for this clone: In the same sample, other DNA sequences code for this CDR3. V is TRBV7-2 and J is TRBJ2-5; D remains unclear. Trimming took off 2 bases at V and 5 bases at J, with 3 bases between the two ends. This CDR3 region has 11 residues. Germline values: CDR1 SGHTA, CDR2 FQGNSA. CDR3 residues: CASSLSETQYF. CDR3 in DNA: TGTGCCAGCAGCTTATCGGAGACCCAGTACTTC.

This chain uses TRBV25-1 with TRBJ2-7, with a weak D call TRBD2 (6 bases). The CDR3 has 13 amino acids. Trimming removed 7 bases from V and 7 bases from J, with 17 bases in between. CDR1 is MGHDK, CDR2 SYGVNS, per germline. The CDR3 reads CASTGSRAGEQYF. The CDR3 DNA is TGTGCCAGCACCGGGTCGAGGGCGGGGGAGCAGTACTTC.

V is TRBV7-2 and J is TRBJ2-3; D not resolved. The V gene's germline CDR1 is SGHTA and CDR2 FQGNSA. With 5 bases removed from V and 6 bases from J, the gap between germline ends came to 9 bases. This CDR3 is 12 amino acids long. The CDR3: CASSPESDTQYF. The CDR3 DNA sequence: TGTGCCAGCAGCCCAGAATCGGATACGCAGTATTTT. The full variable domain, rest sourced from reference TRBV7-2 and TRBJ2-3, is GAGVSQSPSNKVTEKGKDVELRCDPISGHTALYWYRQSLGQGLEFLIYFQGNSAPDKSGLPSDRFSAERTGGSVSTLTIQRTQQEDSAVYLCASSPESDTQYFGPGTRLTVL.

The V gene is TRBV23-1, the J gene TRBJ2-1, with D unclear. TRBV23-1 is filed as an ORF, its function uncertain. V was shortened by 1 base and J by 6 bases, with 4 bases between the two germline ends. This CDR3 spans 12 amino acids. This chain's CDR3 is CASSQFGNEQFF. DNA for the CDR3: TGCGCCAGCAGTCAATTCGGCAATGAGCAGTTCTTC.

The gene calls are TRBV2 and TRBJ1-4, with a tentative D call TRBD1 (5 bases). V was cut by 1 base and J by 0 bases, with 6 bases left in between. The CDR3 covers 15 residues. Germline loops: CDR1 SNHLY, CDR2 FYNNEI. CDR3 sequence: CASSEEGPTNEKLFF. The CDR3, as DNA: TGTGCCAGCAGTGAAGAGGGGCCAACTAATGAAAAACTGTTTTTT.

V is TRBV7-2 and J is TRBJ2-7; a possible D gene is TRBD2 (5 bases). CDR1 and CDR2 (germline): SGHTA, FQGNSA. V was pared by 1 base and J by 0 bases, with 16 bases between. The length of the CDR3 is 17 residues. The DNA for the CDR3 is TGTGCCAGCAGCTTAGTAGGCACTGGCGGACTCTCCTACGAGCAGTACTTC. Its translation: CASSLVGTGGLSYEQYF.